This T cell receptor beta chain was sequenced in a study of blood T cell repertoires in COVID-19. The overall study: Samples taken during acute and convalescent COVID-19 were collected in the United States, Italy and Spain.

Germline V CDR1 and CDR2: MDHEN, SYDVKM. V gave up 6 bases and J gave up 2 bases; unmatched junction bases: 13. The CDR3 extends over 17 amino acids. Clones were sequenced by immunoSEQ multiplex PCR, and TCRdb holds only the in-frame ones, with some missing. Of over 90,000 clones listed, approximately 86% are singletons. This clonotype originated in a man aged 50 or older with active or convalescent COVID-19. Sequencing input: peripheral blood. The rearrangement links TRBV28 to TRBJ2-7; 10 nucleotides line up with TRBD1. Here the CDR3 DNA reads TGTGCCAGCAGCAGAAGGACAGGGGGTGGAAATCCCTACGAGCAGTACTTC. Translated: CASSRRTGGGNPYEQYF.